Shown below are 27 T cell receptor beta chains from a single sample sequenced in a study of T cells in Graves' hyperthyroidism and ophthalmopathy (dated by TCRdb to between 2019 and 2020). The library was generated by multiplex PCR. The sequencing machine was an Illumina HiSeq 2000. The TCR beta CDR3 regions were amplified from the RNA transcripts. The TCR CDR3 was subjected to a first round of RT-PCR using the HTBI primer set and the Qiagen OneStep RT-PCR kit. The public sequencing data were trimmed at Q25 with fastp and processed into clonotypes with MiXCR by TCRdb, which kept only in-frame beta chains. Identical CDR3 protein sequences are pooled into one entry, listed with their most common genes and DNA. This sample holds 350,000 to 400,000 distinct CDR3 sequences; 15% to 20% were observed only once. 35% to 50% of the sample is taken by the ten largest. Sequencing was carried out using blood. The origin of the receptors is a man between 18 and 35 years old with Graves' ophthalmopathy.

V usage is TRBV12-3 or TRBV12-4 and J usage is TRBJ2-3, with 9 bases that match TRBD2. V was clipped by 5 bases and J by 6 bases; unmatched bases: 6. The CDR3 has 14 amino acids. CDR3 loop: CASSLSGGPDTQYF. CDR3 nucleotides: TGTGCCAGCAGTCTTAGCGGGGGACCCGATACGCAGTATTTT.

The chain has TRBV18 and TRBJ2-7; 7 bases match TRBD1. V shed 3 bases and J 7 bases; nucleotides not matched to a gene: 12. CDR3 length equals 15 residues. CDR1 and CDR2 (germline): KGHSH, LQKENI. The CDR3, as DNA: TGTGCCAGCTCACCCTCCCAGACAGGGCTAAGAGAGCAGTACTTC. This gives the protein CASSPSQTGLREQYF.

This chain joins TRBV7-3 and TRBJ2-1, with TRBD2 identical over 16 bases. Trimming removed 5 bases from V and 7 bases from J; junction bases left unmatched: 11. CDR3 length: 18 residues. Germline V gives CDR1 SGHTA, CDR2 FQGTGA. The CDR3 here is CASSETGTSGGARNEQFF. The CDR3 bases are TGTGCCAGCAGCGAAACCGGGACTAGCGGGGGGGCGAGGAATGAGCAGTTCTTC.

V usage is TRBV28 and J usage is TRBJ1-4; 7 bases fit TRBD1. The junction had 8 bases not matched to a gene; V was cut back by 6 bases and J by 16 bases. Germline V gene data show CDR1 as MDHEN and CDR2 as SYDVKM. The CDR3 has 11 residues. The CDR3: CASSPDRFQFF. The DNA of the CDR3 is TGTGCCAGCAGCCCGGACAGGTTTCAGTTTTTT.

There are many counts of this clonotype. The genes are TRBV7-7 and TRBJ2-5; 7 bases map to TRBD1. V lost 5 bases and J lost 5; bases outside the gene matches: 8. This CDR3 has 14 residues. Germline CDR1 SSHAT, CDR2 FNYEAQ (reference sequence). The CDR3, as DNA: TGTGCCAGCAGCCCCACAGGGGTCACGGAGACCCAGTACTTC. It yields the protein CASSPTGVTETQYF.

This clonotype has only one observation. V and J are TRBV15 and TRBJ2-7; the D is unclear. This CDR3 is 16 amino acids long. With 3 bases removed from V and 6 bases from J, the gap between germline ends came to 21 bases. Germline assignment: CDR1 LNHNV and CDR2 YYDKDF (reference sequence). The CDR3 sequence: CATSSLHTPLLREQYF. The CDR3 DNA sequence: TGTGCCACCAGCAGCCTCCACACCCCACTCCTACGCGAGCAGTACTTC. Together with reference TRBV15 and TRBJ2-7, the CDR3 gives the full variable domain: DAMVIQNPRYQVTQFGKPVTLSCSQTLNHNVMYWYQQKSSQAPKLLFHYYDKDFNNEADTPDNFQSRRPNTSFCFLDIRSPGLGDTAMYLCATSSLHTPLLREQYFGPGTRLTVT.

This clonotype has at least ten counts. CDR3 DNA: TGTGCCAGCTCATCGGGGACAGGGAAAAACGAGCAGTACTTC. Protein product: CASSSGTGKNEQYF. The V call is TRBV18, the J call TRBJ2-7; 9 nucleotides agree with TRBD1. The CDR3 totals 14 residues. The germline gives CDR1 KGHSH, CDR2 LQKENI. With 5 bases clipped from V and 5 bases from J, the junction kept 7 bases outside the gene matches.

This clonotype was counted at least ten times. The rearrangement uses TRBV12-5 and TRBJ2-1; D gene ambiguous. Trimming left V 3 bases short and J 10 bases short, with 13 bases between. Germline V gene lookup returns CDR1 LGHNT and CDR2 FRNRAP. The CDR3 contains 13 residues. The CDR3 protein is CASGFHLQSEQFF. For the CDR3, the DNA is TGTGCTAGTGGTTTCCACCTTCAAAGCGAGCAGTTCTTC.

V and J are TRBV9 and TRBJ2-1; D unclear. The germline V and J ends were trimmed by 4 bases and 7 bases, with 6 bases remaining between them. The CDR3 length is 11 residues. The germline V gene has CDR1 SGDLS and CDR2 YYNGEE. The CDR3 coding sequence is TGTGCCAGCAGCTCCCAAAATGAGCAGTTCTTC. Translated, it gives CASSSQNEQFF.

This clonotype was seen more than once but under ten times. Possible read error: a much larger clone is one base away. Here the CDR3 DNA reads TGTGCTAGCGCCAGGGGGGTTCCTACTAGCACAGATACGCAGTATTTT. This sequence encodes CASARGVPTSTDTQYF. The genes are TRBV12-5 and TRBJ2-3, with D perhaps TRBD1 (7 bases). The CDR3 sequence is 16 residues long. Between the trimmed V and J ends, which lost 9 bases and 0 bases, there was a span of 19 bases. Germline V gene sequence: CDR1 LGHNT, CDR2 FRNRAP.

V usage is TRBV6-5 and J usage is TRBJ1-1; no definite D call. The germline V gene has CDR1 MNHEY and CDR2 SVGAGI. This CDR3 has 14 residues. The ends were cut back, 5 bases at V and 1 base at J, with 11 bases in the middle. The CDR3 here is CASSTSGKNTEAFF. The DNA of the CDR3 is TGTGCCAGCAGTACCTCGGGGAAGAACACTGAAGCTTTCTTT.

To note about this clonotype: This may come from a read error, since a much larger clone is one base off. This chain uses TRBV11-1 with TRBJ2-1; TRBD2 might be the D (6 bases). Trimming took off 5 bases at V and 2 bases at J, with 16 bases between the two ends. The CDR3 length is 16 residues. In germline, CDR1 is SGHAT, CDR2 FQDESV (reference sequence). The CDR3 bases are TGTGCCAGCAGCACCCCAGGAGGGGCAGCCTACAATGAGCAGTTCTTC. The encoded protein is CASSTPGGAAYNEQFF.

This clonotype was counted a few times. The chain joins TRBV20-1 to TRBJ1-5; 8 positions agree with TRBD1. Germline CDR1 is DFQATT and CDR2 is SNEGSKA (reference sequence). This CDR3 spans 13 amino acids. Trimming at V came to 3 bases and at J to 8 bases, leaving 6 bases not matched to a gene. The CDR3 reads CSARTGVGEPQHF. Here the CDR3 DNA reads TGCAGTGCTAGGACAGGGGTCGGGGAGCCCCAGCATTTT.

The sample holds a few counts of this clonotype. The genes are TRBV6-1 and TRBJ2-7, with D tentatively TRBD1 (5 bases). This CDR3 region has 15 residues. Germline V gene lookup returns CDR1 MNHNS and CDR2 SASEGT. Trimming took 1 base from V and 3 from J, leaving 13 bases between them. The DNA for the CDR3 is TGTGCCAGCAGTGAAGTGTGGCAGGGCTTCTACGAGCAGTACTTC. It codes for CASSEVWQGFYEQYF.

This clonotype was detected ten times or more. The genes are TRBV2 and TRBJ1-1; D uncertain. This CDR3 is 14 amino acids long. The V end lost 4 bases, the J end lost 0 bases, and 9 bases lay between the germline ends. Germline values: CDR1 SNHLY, CDR2 FYNNEI. The CDR3 loop is CASSVRNVNTEAFF. The CDR3, as DNA: TGTGCCAGCAGTGTGCGCAACGTGAACACTGAAGCTTTCTTT.

The chain uses TRBV12-3 or TRBV12-4 and TRBJ2-2; 8 nucleotides align to TRBD2. CDR3 length: 16 amino acids. V was pared by 3 bases and J by 4 bases, with 7 bases of the junction left unmatched. The CDR3 nucleotides read TGTGCCAGCAGTTTGGTGGTAGCGGGGCTCACCGGGGAGCTGTTTTTT. Its protein is CASSLVVAGLTGELFF.

This clonotype appeared many times. The chain employs TRBV2 and TRBJ2-3; possible D gene TRBD2, 5 bases. Germline V gene lookup returns CDR1 SNHLY and CDR2 FYNNEI. This CDR3 region has 13 residues. The V and J ends lost 3 bases and 3 bases respectively, with 7 bases between them. The CDR3 sequence is CASSERATDTQYF. In DNA, the CDR3 is TGTGCCAGCAGTGAGAGGGCGACAGATACGCAGTATTTT.

This clonotype was detected ten times or more. The V gene is TRBV10-3, the J gene TRBJ2-7, with 10 bases lining up with TRBD2. V lost 11 bases, J lost 3 bases, and 16 bases stayed unmatched. Per germline, CDR1 ENHRY and CDR2 SYGVKD. This CDR3 is 16 amino acids long. For the CDR3, the DNA is TGTGCCGCCCGCGGGAATGTCCCTAGCGGGGGCTACGAGCAGTACTTC. It translates to CAARGNVPSGGYEQYF.

This clonotype was seen at least ten times. The gene calls are TRBV6-2 or TRBV6-3 and TRBJ2-7; the D gene is possibly TRBD1 (6 bases). Trimming left V 6 bases short and J 6 bases short, with 12 bases between. From germline, CDR1 is MNHEY and CDR2 SVGEGT. There are 12 residues in the CDR3. The DNA for the CDR3 is TGTGCCAGCAGGGAGTTAGGGGGCGAGCAGTACTTC. It translates to CASRELGGEQYF.

The chain joins TRBV2 to TRBJ1-4, with a weak D call TRBD1 (5 bases). With 7 bases removed from V and 10 bases from J, the gap between germline ends came to 16 bases. Germline assignment: CDR1 SNHLY and CDR2 FYNNEI. The CDR3 length is 13 residues. CDR3 DNA sequence: TGTGCCAGCATGGTGGGGCAGGGCCCAAAACTGTTTTTT. Translating it yields CASMVGQGPKLFF.

The rearrangement joins TRBV6-1 to TRBJ1-2, with a weak D call TRBD1 (5 bases). The CDR3 has 14 residues. Trimming stripped 6 bases from V and 7 bases from J, with 18 bases between. Germline CDR1 reads MNHNS; CDR2 reads SASEGT. CDR3 DNA: TGTGCCAGCAGCTCACCGGCGGGGCGGGGTGGCTACACCTTC. This translates into CASSSPAGRGGYTF.

In this sample, this clonotype turned up once. V usage is TRBV9 and J usage is TRBJ1-5; D not resolved. The germline V gene has CDR1 SGDLS and CDR2 YYNGEE. Trimming stripped 4 bases from V and 4 bases from J, with 12 bases between. The CDR3 length is 14 residues. In DNA, the CDR3 is TGTGCCAGCAGCACCGGGAAGAATAATCAGCCCCAGCATTTT. It specifies CASSTGKNNQPQHF.

CDR3 in amino acids: CASSLVSSGYTGELFF. The CDR3 DNA reads as TGTGCCAGCAGCTTGGTCTCTAGCGGCTACACCGGGGAGCTGTTTTTT. The chain is built from TRBV5-8 and TRBJ2-2, with TRBD2 identical over 7 bases. V shed 0 bases and J 3 bases; nucleotides not matched to a gene: 5. Germline CDR1 and CDR2: SGHTS and YDEGEE. The CDR3 is made up of 16 amino acids. The whole variable domain, filled in from reference TRBV5-8 and TRBJ2-2, reads EAGVTQSPTHLIKTRGQQATLRCSPISGHTSVYWYQQALGLGLQFLLWYDEGEERNRGNFPPRFSGRQFPNYSSELNVNALELEDSALYLCASSLVSSGYTGELFFGEGSRLTVL.

Of note for this clonotype: With a much larger clone just one base away, this may be a read error. As the CDR3 is not closed by the conserved phenylalanine or tryptophan, this likely results from a read error. The V and J genes are TRBV12-3 or TRBV12-4 and TRBJ2-2; a weak D match, TRBD2 (6 bases). V gave up 3 bases and J gave up 1 base, with 12 bases separating them. The CDR3 spans 16 residues. The CDR3 DNA is TGTGCCAGCAGTTTTAGTTACGGGGGGAACACCGGGGAGCTGTTTCTT. It yields the protein CASSFSYGGNTGELFL.

This clonotype was counted between two and nine times. The chain carries TRBV7-9 and TRBJ2-2; D unclear. V dropped 8 bases and J dropped 6 bases, with 7 bases sitting between them. The CDR3 loop spans 11 amino acids. Germline V gene sequence: CDR1 SEHNR, CDR2 FQNEAQ (reference sequence). The CDR3 region has the DNA TGTGCCAGCGGTCTGGCCGGGGAGCTGTTTTTT. Translating it yields CASGLAGELFF.

V and J are TRBV20-1 and TRBJ1-5; perhaps TRBD1 as D (5 bases). Trimming took 0 bases from V and 1 from J, leaving 13 bases between them. The CDR3 is 16 residues long. Germline loops: CDR1 DFQATT, CDR2 SNEGSKA (reference sequence). The CDR3: CSARDPGTASNQPQHF. CDR3 DNA sequence: TGCAGTGCTAGAGATCCCGGGACTGCGAGCAATCAGCCCCAGCATTTT.

The CDR3 nucleotides are TGTGCCAGCTCACACCGGGACACTCCCTATGGCTACACCTTC. Translated: CASSHRDTPYGYTF. This chain joins TRBV18 and TRBJ1-2; perhaps TRBD1 as D (6 bases). The ends were cut back, 4 bases at V and 4 bases at J, with 13 bases in the middle. The CDR3 totals 14 residues. Per germline, CDR1 KGHSH and CDR2 LQKENI.